This T cell receptor beta chain was obtained from a study of Ad26.COV2.S vaccination and SARS-CoV-2 variants. Treatment noted: some 20 received Ad26.COV2.S at low or high dose, single or two shots; several received placebo; per-sample allocation not given. The investigators took samples on day 63 after the first vaccine or placebo injection. Assay: immunoSEQ multiplex PCR; the TCRdb copy retains only in-frame clones and omits some. In the table there are approximately 300,000 clones, just over 85% of which are singletons. This material consisted of peripheral blood, taken in a trial of Ad26.COV2.S vaccine versus placebo. This clonotype was sampled from a person between 18 and 60 years old who received the Ad26.COV2.S COVID-19 vaccine or a placebo.

The CDR3 DNA follows: TGTGCCTGGACCTTTGGGGTGAACACTGAAGCTTTCTTT. Its translation is CAWTFGVNTEAFF. This chain connects TRBV30 to TRBJ1-1; the D is unclear. CDR3 length equals 13 residues. From germline, CDR1 is GTSNPN and CDR2 SVGIG (reference sequence). Trimming stripped 4 bases from V and 0 bases from J, with 9 bases between.